This T cell receptor (beta chain) is drawn from a study of T cell repertoires in cytomegalovirus infection. A single record per CDR3 protein comes from TCRdb applying MiXCR to the reads. The table records fewer than 200,000 distinct CDR3 sequences, roughly 9.8% of them present only once. Note on this clonotype: Its antigen is unknown.

Points from the study as a whole: HLA-C-restricted TCR beta clonotypes specific for CMV led the ex vivo response. Carriers of CMV and the relevant HLA type were discriminated by public TCR beta frequency.

From germline, CDR1 is LNHDA and CDR2 SQIVND (reference sequence). CDR3 size: 13 residues. Trimming took 7 bases from V and 9 from J, leaving 16 bases between them. The clonotype originates from a human donor in good health (CMV status not recorded). Some clones in this sample may be carry-over from other donors' samples. Sequencing was done on a sample of PBMCs. This chain connects TRBV19 to TRBJ2-1, with D unclear. The CDR3 DNA follows: TGTGCCAGTATCCCTAGGGCAGGTAGTGAGCAGTTCTTC. It translates to CASIPRAGSEQFF.